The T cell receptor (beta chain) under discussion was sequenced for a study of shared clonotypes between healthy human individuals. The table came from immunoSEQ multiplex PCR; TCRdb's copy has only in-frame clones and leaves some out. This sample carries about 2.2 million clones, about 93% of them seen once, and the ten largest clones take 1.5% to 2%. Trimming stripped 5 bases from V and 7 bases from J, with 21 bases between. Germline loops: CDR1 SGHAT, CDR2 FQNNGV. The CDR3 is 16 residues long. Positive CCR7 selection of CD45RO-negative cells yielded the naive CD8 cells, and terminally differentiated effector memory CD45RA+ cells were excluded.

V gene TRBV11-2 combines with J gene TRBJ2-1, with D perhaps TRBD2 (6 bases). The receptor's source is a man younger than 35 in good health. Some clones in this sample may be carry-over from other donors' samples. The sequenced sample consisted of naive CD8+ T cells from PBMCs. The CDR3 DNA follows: TGTGCCAGCAGCGGAATCACTATCGGGAGTGGGAATGAGCAGTTCTTC. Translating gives CASSGITIGSGNEQFF. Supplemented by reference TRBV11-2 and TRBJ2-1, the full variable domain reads EAGVAQSPRYKIIEKRQSVAFWCNPISGHATLYWYQQILGQGPKLLIQFQNNGVVDDSQLPKDRFSAERLKGVDSTLKIQPAKLEDSAVYLCASSGITIGSGNEQFFGPGTRLTVL.